One T cell receptor beta chain is described in this entry. Original handling: Estimated nucleated cell counts came from reference gene primer amplification. The repertoire was sequenced with immunoSEQ multiplex PCR; TCRdb's copy has only in-frame clones and lacks some. The D gene and trimming were derived from the DNA, and the V and J assignments and clone size from that table. The sample includes about 27,000 clones, roughly four fifths seen only once; the top ten take approximately 46%. These data are taken from a study of blood T cell repertoires in COVID-19. Study-wide background: COVID-19 samples from acute and convalescent phases originated in the United States, Italy and Spain. The analysed material was cDNA or gDNA that came from T cells, B-cell-depleted T cells, or PBMCs.

V gave up 5 bases and J gave up 6 bases, with 26 bases separating them. In germline, CDR1 is SGHTA, CDR2 FQGNSA. The CDR3 has 18 amino acids. The chain joins TRBV7-2 to TRBJ1-5, with D maybe TRBD1 (6 bases). Sample: peripheral blood. This TCR came from a woman of 80 years or more with acute or convalescent COVID-19. The CDR3 nucleotides read TGTGCCAGCAGCCCAAGCCCTTACAGGGTGAGGGGGAGTCAGCCCCAGCATTTT. It is translated as CASSPSPYRVRGSQPQHF.